This TCR beta chain was sequenced in a study of T cell repertoires in cytomegalovirus infection. Study at large: The public TCR beta signatures pointed to both CMV infection and matching HLA type.

Study-level points and caveats: HLA-C-restricted TCR beta clonotypes specific for CMV led the ex vivo response.

At least ten counts were recorded for this clonotype. The antigen is undetermined. Germline V gene lookup returns CDR1 SNHLY and CDR2 FYNNEI. Losses at the gene ends were 2 bases for V and 1 base for J; bases not matched to a gene: 4. The CDR3 extends over 16 amino acids. TCRdb reanalysed the reads using MiXCR and keeps one entry per CDR3 protein. The table has around 100,000 distinct CDR3 sequences, more than 20% seen once. Sample: CD8+ T cells from PBMCs. This sequence joins TRBV2 and TRBJ1-5, with 8 bases lining up with TRBD1. The TCR was taken from a human donor in good health (CMV status not recorded). Some clones in this sample may be carry-over from other donors' samples. DNA for the CDR3: TGTGCCAGCAGTGAAAGACAGGGGTTGAGCAATCAGCCCCAGCATTTT. This gives the protein CASSERQGLSNQPQHF.